Shown below are 10 T cell receptor beta chains from a single sample sequenced in a study of technical replicates of blood from a handful of donors. The method was immunoSEQ multiplex PCR; TCRdb's version includes in-frame clones alone and lacks a portion of them. The sample consists of 85,000 to 100,000 clones, 95% of them appearing once. The sample was T cells isolated from PBMCs. The receptors were sampled from a human donor in good health.

The rearrangement uses TRBV7-9 and TRBJ1-2, with D hard to call. V shed 5 bases and J shed 0 bases, with 16 bases lying between them. Germline V gene lookup returns CDR1 SEHNR and CDR2 FQNEAQ (reference sequence). CDR3 length: 16 amino acids. CDR3 region: CASSPLTQITNYGYTF. In DNA form, the CDR3 reads TGTGCCAGCAGCCCCCTTACACAAATTACTAACTATGGCTACACCTTC.

This chain connects TRBV10-3 to TRBJ2-4; 8 nucleotides line up with TRBD2. CDR1 is ENHRY and CDR2 is SYGVKD in the germline V gene. The CDR3 runs 12 residues. CDR3 sequence reads: CASGGLENIQYF. In DNA, the CDR3 is TGTGCATCGGGGGGGCTCGAAAACATTCAGTACTTC.

V is TRBV27 and J is TRBJ2-2; a possible D gene is TRBD2 (6 bases). The germline V and J ends were trimmed by 6 bases and 5 bases, with 13 bases remaining between them. CDR3 length: 14 amino acids. CDR1 is MNHEY and CDR2 is SMNVEV in the germline V gene (reference sequence). The chain's CDR3 is CASSFLGGTGELFF. The CDR3 DNA follows: TGTGCCAGCAGCTTCCTCGGGGGTACCGGGGAGCTGTTTTTT.

V and J are TRBV5-4 and TRBJ2-1; 9 bases agree with TRBD1. Per germline, CDR1 SGHNT and CDR2 YYREEE (reference sequence). The CDR3 extends over 17 amino acids. V shed 3 bases and J 5 bases; nucleotides not matched to a gene: 12. In nucleotides, the CDR3 is TGTGCCAGCAGCTGGGGACTGGACAGGGGATTGAACAATGAGCAGTTCTTC. Its translation: CASSWGLDRGLNNEQFF.

This chain joins TRBV15 and TRBJ1-5, with TRBD1 matching 9 bases. The CDR3 extends over 16 amino acids. V dropped 5 bases and J dropped 1; count of bases not matched to a gene: 6. Germline V CDR1 and CDR2: LNHNV, YYDKDF (reference sequence). In DNA form, the CDR3 reads TGTGCCACCAGCCCCCGGACAGGGGTCAGCAATCAGCCCCAGCATTTT. This sequence encodes CATSPRTGVSNQPQHF.

The chain is built from TRBV9 and TRBJ2-1; the D gene is possibly TRBD1 (6 bases). Germline lookup yields CDR1 SGDLS and CDR2 YYNGEE. The CDR3 loop spans 15 amino acids. V gave up 5 bases and J gave up 5 bases, with 17 bases separating them. The CDR3 DNA is TGTGCCAGCAGTTCTACAGGGAGTTGGGACAATGAGCAGTTCTTC. Amino acid sequence: CASSSTGSWDNEQFF.

The chain couples TRBV5-1 to TRBJ1-2; tentatively, D is TRBD1 (5 bases). The CDR3 is 12 residues long. The V end lost 6 bases, the J end lost 6 bases, and 12 bases lay between the germline ends. Germline-derived CDR1 and CDR2 are SGHRS and YFSETQ. CDR3 residues: CASTLEGDGYTF. The DNA for the CDR3 is TGCGCCAGCACCTTAGAAGGGGATGGCTACACCTTC. The full variable domain, rest sourced from reference TRBV5-1 and TRBJ1-2, is KAGVTQTPRYLIKTRGQQVTLSCSPISGHRSVSWYQQTPGQGLQFLFEYFSETQRNKGNFPGRFSGRQFSNSRSEMNVSTLELGDSALYLCASTLEGDGYTFGSGTRLTVV.

This clone came up once. V and J are TRBV2 and TRBJ1-5; no firm D call. In germline, CDR1 is SNHLY, CDR2 FYNNEI. The V end was cut by 4 bases, the J end by 2 bases, with 9 bases between. The CDR3 has 14 amino acids. This CDR3 reads CASSVYVGNQPQHF. The CDR3 DNA is TGTGCCAGCAGTGTGTACGTAGGCAATCAGCCCCAGCATTTT.

This chain links TRBV10-3 with TRBJ1-1; 11 bases match TRBD1. Germline CDR1 reads ENHRY; CDR2 reads SYGVKD. The CDR3 consists of 15 residues. Trimming at V came to 7 bases and at J to 5 bases, leaving 9 bases not matched to a gene. The CDR3 loop is CAINFRDRGRTEAFF. CDR3 sequence (DNA): TGTGCCATCAATTTCCGGGACAGGGGGAGAACTGAAGCTTTCTTT.

The gene calls are TRBV12-5 and TRBJ2-1; 12 nucleotides align to TRBD2. The CDR3 totals 14 residues. Looked up from germline, CDR1 is LGHNT and CDR2 is FRNRAP. With 6 bases clipped from V and 5 bases from J, the junction kept 2 bases outside the gene matches. The CDR3 region is CASGLAGGHNEQFF. CDR3 DNA sequence: TGTGCTAGTGGGCTAGCGGGGGGGCACAATGAGCAGTTCTTC.